A single sample gave rise to the 21 T cell receptor beta chains below, sequenced in a study of T-cell memory formation after mild COVID-19. TCRdb recomputed calls from the 5' RACE reads with MiXCR, one row per CDR3 protein. The sample lists about 170,000 distinct CDR3 sequences; roughly 13% were seen once. Sample: PBMCs or a T cell subset sorted from them (not recorded which). The receptors were gathered from a young man who had mild COVID-19 (a few samples of this study predate the infection). Cell type and time point are not known.

This clonotype has ten or more counts. V usage is TRBV7-6 and J usage is TRBJ1-1, with D uncertain. V was trimmed by 2 bases and J by 1 base, leaving 11 bases between them. The CDR3 covers 15 residues. The germline CDR1 and CDR2 sequences are SGHVS and FNYEAQ. CDR3 sequence: CASSLFETRNTEAFF. The CDR3 nucleotides read TGTGCCAGCAGCTTATTCGAGACGAGGAACACTGAAGCTTTCTTT.

This clonotype has at least ten counts. This chain links TRBV6-5 with TRBJ1-1; no clear D gene. V was trimmed by 4 bases and J by 1 base, leaving 10 bases between them. Per germline, CDR1 MNHEY and CDR2 SVGAGI. The CDR3 is made up of 14 amino acids. CDR3 sequence (DNA): TGTGCCAGCAGTTCCAACCGTAGGAACACTGAAGCTTTCTTT. Encoded protein: CASSSNRRNTEAFF.

This clonotype was picked up a small number of times. The rearrangement uses TRBV7-3 and TRBJ2-5, with D unclear. With 2 bases removed from V and 3 bases from J, the gap between germline ends came to 7 bases. Germline CDR1 is SGHTA and CDR2 is FQGTGA. The CDR3 is 13 residues long. In nucleotides, the CDR3 is TGTGCCAGCAGCTTATCTACCGAAGAGACCCAGTACTTC. Amino acid sequence: CASSLSTEETQYF.

The chain has TRBV20-1 and TRBJ1-6, with D hard to call. Germline assignment: CDR1 DFQATT and CDR2 SNEGSKA (reference sequence). This CDR3 is 11 amino acids long. V lost 8 bases, J lost 7 bases, and 9 bases lay in between. The CDR3 spells CSPGWNSPLHF. CDR3 nucleotides: TGCAGTCCCGGTTGGAATTCACCCCTCCACTTT.

A word on this clonotype: Mismatch with germline at one junction end may stem from a read error. The chain links TRBV12-3 or TRBV12-4 to TRBJ1-4; D perhaps matches TRBD1 (5 bases). The CDR3 runs to 15 residues. The CDR3 here is CDSSLQGEPPEKLFF. In DNA, the CDR3 is TGTGACAGCAGTTTACAAGGGGAACCTCCCGAAAAACTGTTTTTT.

The chain links TRBV4-2 to TRBJ1-1; 8 nucleotides agree with TRBD1. This CDR3 has 12 residues. Unmatched junction bases numbered 5, after V lost 3 bases and J lost 11 bases. Germline-derived CDR1 and CDR2 are LGHNA and YNFKEQ. The DNA of the CDR3 is TGTGCCAGCAGCCAGGAGACAGGGGACGCTTTCTTT. Protein sequence: CASSQETGDAFF.

This clonotype has a count of ten or more. The chain has TRBV5-1 and TRBJ2-5; the D gene is possibly TRBD2 (6 bases). This CDR3 contains 12 residues. The V and J ends lost 5 bases and 3 bases respectively, with 8 bases between them. Germline V gene data show CDR1 as SGHRS and CDR2 as YFSETQ. For the CDR3, the DNA is TGCGCCAGCAGAGGAGGGGAAGAGACCCAGTACTTC. As protein: CASRGGEETQYF.

The chain carries TRBV29-1 and TRBJ1-5, with D tentatively TRBD1 (6 bases). The CDR3 spans 13 residues. V lost 5 bases and J 3 bases, leaving 11 bases between the germline ends. CDR1 is SQVTM, CDR2 ANQGSEA, per germline. The CDR3 spells CSVKDSINQPQHF. The CDR3 bases are TGCAGCGTTAAGGACAGTATCAATCAGCCCCAGCATTTT. Looking up the rest from reference TRBV29-1 and TRBJ1-5 gives the full variable domain: SAVISQKPSRDICQRGTSLTIQCQVDSQVTMMFWYRQQPGQSLTLIATANQGSEATYESGFVIDKFPISRPNLTFSTLTVSNMSPEDSSIYLCSVKDSINQPQHFGDGTRLSIL.

The chain joins TRBV5-4 to TRBJ2-7; 7 bases map to TRBD2. The CDR3 consists of 15 residues. The junction had 6 bases not matched to a gene; V was cut back by 2 bases and J by 1 base. CDR1 SGHNT and CDR2 YYREEE come from the germline V gene (reference sequence). The CDR3 loop is CASSFPSGSSYEQYF. The CDR3 nucleotides are TGTGCCAGCAGCTTCCCTAGCGGCTCTTCCTACGAGCAGTACTTC. The whole variable domain, filled in from reference TRBV5-4 and TRBJ2-7, reads ETGVTQSPTHLIKTRGQQVTLRCSSQSGHNTVSWYQQALGQGPQFIFQYYREEENGRGNFPPRFSGLQFPNYSSELNVNALELDDSALYLCASSFPSGSSYEQYFGPGTRLTVT.

This clonotype was recorded a few times. This chain uses TRBV7-2 with TRBJ1-2; D gene unclear. The V end was cut by 5 bases, the J end by 2 bases, with 18 bases between. The CDR3 extends over 16 amino acids. The germline V gene has CDR1 SGHTA and CDR2 FQGNSA. The CDR3 sequence is CASSPHSAGSNYGYTF. DNA of the CDR3: TGTGCCAGCAGCCCACACAGTGCTGGTTCCAACTATGGCTACACCTTC.

This clonotype has a handful of counts. For the CDR3, the DNA is TGTGCCAGCTCATCGAGTAACGAGATTTACGAGCAGTACTTC. Translating gives CASSSSNEIYEQYF. J is TRBJ2-7 and V is TRBV18, with D uncertain. The V end lost 5 bases, the J end lost 4 bases, and 15 bases lay between the germline ends. Germline CDR1 reads KGHSH; CDR2 reads LQKENI. CDR3 length: 14 residues.

The rearrangement uses TRBV7-9 and TRBJ2-3; 15 bases fit TRBD2. Germline CDR1 is SEHNR and CDR2 is FQNEAQ (reference sequence). The CDR3 is 15 residues long. The V and J ends lost 6 bases and 5 bases, in that order; junction bases with no gene match: 3. The DNA for the CDR3 is TGTGCCAGCAGGTCGGGACTAGCGGGGGGAGATACGCAGTATTTT. This sequence encodes CASRSGLAGGDTQYF.

This clonotype was detected many times. The chain joins TRBV7-2 to TRBJ2-5, with TRBD1 identical over 7 bases. CDR1 is SGHTA, CDR2 FQGNSA, per germline. The length of the CDR3 is 14 residues. V lost 5 bases, J lost 1 base, and 4 bases stayed unmatched. This CDR3 reads CASSPQGSQETQYF. The CDR3 DNA reads TGTGCCAGCAGCCCACAGGGGTCCCAAGAGACCCAGTACTTC. The variable domain in full, completed from reference TRBV7-2 and TRBJ2-5, reads GAGVSQSPSNKVTEKGKDVELRCDPISGHTALYWYRQSLGQGLEFLIYFQGNSAPDKSGLPSDRFSAERTGGSVSTLTIQRTQQEDSAVYLCASSPQGSQETQYFGPGTRLLVL.

The chain has TRBV7-9 and TRBJ1-2; D gene uncertain. CDR3 length equals 16 residues. Germline V gene sequence: CDR1 SEHNR, CDR2 FQNEAQ (reference sequence). Trimming cost V 3 bases and J 8 bases, with 22 bases left between them. Written as DNA, the CDR3 is TGTGCCAGCAGCTTTAGTACGGCCACCTCATCGGGGGGCTACACCTTC. Amino acids: CASSFSTATSSGGYTF.

Only a few counts were recorded for this clonotype. The chain is built from TRBV4-3 and TRBJ2-3; the match to TRBD2 covers 11 bases. The CDR3 sequence is 14 residues long. CDR1 and CDR2 from the germline V gene are LGHNA and YSLEER. V shed 1 base, J shed 14 bases, and the junction held 8 bases outside the gene matches. The CDR3 DNA follows: TGCGCCAGCAGCCAAGTGGTCCTAGCGGGGGGATGGTATTTT. Its protein is CASSQVVLAGGWYF.

The genes are TRBV5-1 and TRBJ2-1; unclear D gene. This CDR3 region has 16 residues. Germline CDR1 is SGHRS and CDR2 is YFSETQ. V dropped 0 bases and J dropped 0 bases, with 10 bases sitting between them. CDR3 sequence (DNA): TGCGCCAGCAGCTTGGCGGGTAGCAGCTCCTACAATGAGCAGTTCTTC. This translates into CASSLAGSSSYNEQFF. The full variable domain, rest sourced from reference TRBV5-1 and TRBJ2-1, is KAGVTQTPRYLIKTRGQQVTLSCSPISGHRSVSWYQQTPGQGLQFLFEYFSETQRNKGNFPGRFSGRQFSNSRSEMNVSTLELGDSALYLCASSLAGSSSYNEQFFGPGTRLTVL.

The chain employs TRBV25-1 and TRBJ2-7; tentatively, D is TRBD1 or TRBD2 (5 bases each). Germline V gives CDR1 MGHDK, CDR2 SYGVNS. The CDR3 has 13 amino acids. Deletions cut 6 bases from V and 2 bases from J, with 11 bases between. As DNA, the CDR3 is TGTGCCAGCAGCGGGGCAGGGCCCTACGAGCAGTACTTC. Translation: CASSGAGPYEQYF.

This clonotype turned up a few times. The rearrangement uses TRBV12-3 or TRBV12-4 and TRBJ1-1; 7 bases align to TRBD1. After removal of 3 bases from V and 1 base from J, the junction contained 5 bases not matched to a gene. The CDR3 contains 15 residues. In DNA, the CDR3 is TGTGCCAGCAGTTTGATAGGGGGCTCGAACACTGAAGCTTTCTTT. Its protein is CASSLIGGSNTEAFF.

The chain uses TRBV7-3 and TRBJ2-1; 16 bases map to TRBD2. V lost 5 bases and J lost 9; bases outside the gene matches: 13. The CDR3 consists of 18 residues. The germline V gene encodes CDR1 SGHTA and CDR2 FQGTGA. CDR3 residues: CASSLGPGTSGGAPEQFF. The CDR3 DNA reads as TGTGCCAGCAGCCTCGGTCCCGGGACTAGCGGGGGGGCCCCTGAGCAGTTCTTC.

The chain is built from TRBV7-8 and TRBJ2-7, with 10 bases fitting TRBD1. Germline V lookup: CDR1 SGHVS, CDR2 FQNEAQ. The CDR3 is 15 residues long. V shed 1 base and J 5 bases; nucleotides not matched to a gene: 5. This chain's CDR3 is CASSLGGQGGHEQYF. DNA for the CDR3: TGTGCCAGCAGCTTAGGAGGACAGGGGGGCCACGAGCAGTACTTC.

This rearrangement joins TRBV4-3 to TRBJ2-3; D ambiguous. The CDR3 runs 15 residues. V was clipped by 1 base and J by 2 bases, with 10 bases between them. From germline, CDR1 is LGHNA and CDR2 YSLEER. CDR3 protein: CASSQGIGPTDTQYF. CDR3 sequence (DNA): TGCGCCAGCAGCCAAGGTATAGGACCCACAGATACGCAGTATTTT.